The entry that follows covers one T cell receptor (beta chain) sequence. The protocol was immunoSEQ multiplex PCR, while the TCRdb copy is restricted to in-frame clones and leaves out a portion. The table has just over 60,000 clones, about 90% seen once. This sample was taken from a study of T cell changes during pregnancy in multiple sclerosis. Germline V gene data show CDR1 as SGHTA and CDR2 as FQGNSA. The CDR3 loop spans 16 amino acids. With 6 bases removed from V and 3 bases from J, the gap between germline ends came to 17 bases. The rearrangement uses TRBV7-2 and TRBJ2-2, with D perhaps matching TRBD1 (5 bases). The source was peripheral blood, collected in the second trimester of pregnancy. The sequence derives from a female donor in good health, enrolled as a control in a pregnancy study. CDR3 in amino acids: CASSSRQQLDTGELFF. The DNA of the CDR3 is TGTGCCAGCAGTAGTCGACAGCAGTTGGACACCGGGGAGCTGTTTTTT. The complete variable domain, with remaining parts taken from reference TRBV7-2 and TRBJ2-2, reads GAGVSQSPSNKVTEKGKDVELRCDPISGHTALYWYRQSLGQGLEFLIYFQGNSAPDKSGLPSDRFSAERTGGSVSTLTIQRTQQEDSAVYLCASSSRQQLDTGELFFGEGSRLTVL.